Sequencing of this TCR beta chain was carried out in a study of T cell responses to AZD1222 COVID-19 vaccine. TCRdb keeps only in-frame clones here, not all; method: immunoSEQ multiplex PCR. Here the sample spans 90,000 to 150,000 clones, around 84% being singletons. This clone was counted once. Antigen specificity is unknown. Study-level points and caveats: Increases in Spike-specific TCR breadth and depth were seen after two AZD1222 doses.

Investigators merged groups given second doses at roughly 4 or roughly 12 weeks. The source material was peripheral blood, sampled 28 days after the second AZD1222 dose. The receptor was derived from an adult who received the AZD1222 COVID-19 vaccine.

The DNA for the CDR3 is TGCGCCAGCAGCCAAACTCCAGGGGAGGTAGGAGAGACCCAGTACTTC. Protein sequence: CASSQTPGEVGETQYF. This sequence joins TRBV4-1 and TRBJ2-5, with D tentatively TRBD1 or TRBD2 (6 bases each). This CDR3 region has 16 residues. V shed 2 bases and J shed 4 bases, with 17 bases lying between them. Looked up from germline, CDR1 is MGHRA and CDR2 is YSYEKL.